The T cell receptor (beta chain) described here comes from a study of regulatory T cells in long-lasting Graves disease. A note on this clonotype: Its antigen is unidentified.

The length of the CDR3 is 17 residues. V lost 5 bases to trimming and J lost 7 bases, with 24 bases between them. Assembly of TCR beta libraries relied on iRepertoire HTBI primers together with Arm-PCR of CDR3 regions. TCRdb reanalysed the multiplex PCR reads using MiXCR and keeps one entry per CDR3 protein. Found here are 350,000 to 550,000 distinct CDR3 sequences, about 16% of them singletons; the top ten hold roughly a sixth. The time point here: newly diagnosed GD, antithyroid drugs for less than 3 months. The authors made the TCR library using RNA they extracted from PBMCs. Graves' disease diagnoses followed American Thyroid Association guidelines. Overall study results and limits: The sample size was small, and this may have reduced accuracy.

This sample also appeared in a second study, on T cells in Graves' hyperthyroidism and ophthalmopathy. From that study: It was considered stable Graves' hyperthyroidism when ophthalmopathy did not progress within 18 months. Blood samples included most of the expanded thyroid clonotypes exceeding 0.001.

The sequence was collected from a woman in her 30s with Graves disease. The gene calls are TRBV12-3 or TRBV12-4 and TRBJ2-1; D may be TRBD1 or TRBD2 (5 bases each). The sample in question was peripheral blood mononuclear cells (PBMCs), obtained at new diagnosis, from a patient treated with antithyroid drugs. As DNA, the CDR3 is TGTGCCAGCAGTCATAATTCCGGGACGAGCGCAGGTAATGAGCAGTTCTTC. This sequence encodes CASSHNSGTSAGNEQFF.